The 9 T cell receptor beta chains below all came from one sample that was sequenced in a study of radiotherapy plus CTLA-4 blockade in lung cancer. Sequencing used immunoSEQ multiplex PCR; TCRdb keeps in-frame clones, though not all of them. Seen here are tens of thousands of clones, around 86% observed once, and the top ten hold 22%. Source: peripheral blood, taken from a patient treated with radiotherapy plus ipilimumab. These receptors came from a human donor with non-small cell lung cancer whose response to radiotherapy plus ipilimumab could not be evaluated.

This rearrangement joins TRBV18 to TRBJ2-2, with 8 bases lining up with TRBD2. Germline values: CDR1 KGHSH, CDR2 LQKENI. With 1 base clipped from V and 4 bases from J, the junction kept 17 bases outside the gene matches. The CDR3 has 20 residues. This CDR3 reads CASSPRLGPVAGRGTGELFF. In DNA, the CDR3 is TGTGCCAGCTCACCACGCCTCGGCCCCGTAGCGGGGCGGGGCACCGGGGAGCTGTTTTTT.

Regarding this clone: At one boundary the junction diverges from the germline segment, which might be a read error. V gene TRBV7-7 combines with J gene TRBJ2-7; maybe TRBD1 (5 bases). Germline V gives CDR1 SSHAT, CDR2 FNYEAQ (reference sequence). The CDR3 has 15 amino acids. CDR3 coding DNA: TGTGCTAGCAGCACAAGTCCCAGGGATCCAGACGAGCAGTACTTC. It is translated as CASSTSPRDPDEQYF.

The rearrangement uses TRBV4-2 and TRBJ2-5; 7 bases fit TRBD2. The CDR3 runs to 14 residues. CDR1 is LGHNA and CDR2 is YNFKEQ in the germline V gene. V gave up 1 base and J gave up 2 bases; unmatched junction bases: 1. The DNA for the CDR3 is TGTGCCAGCAGCCAAGCGGGGGGACAAGAGACCCAGTACTTC. Its translation is CASSQAGGQETQYF.

This clone was seen once. The chain combines TRBV28 with TRBJ1-2; D is unclear. The CDR3 consists of 13 residues. Germline assignment: CDR1 MDHEN and CDR2 SYDVKM. The ends were cut back, 6 bases at V and 4 bases at J, with 12 bases in the middle. The CDR3 spells CASRRGGSYGYTF. In DNA form, the CDR3 reads TGTGCCAGCAGACGGGGAGGATCCTATGGCTACACCTTC.

The chain recombines TRBV18 with TRBJ2-7; perhaps TRBD2 as D (6 bases). Germline loops: CDR1 KGHSH, CDR2 LQKENI. This CDR3 has 13 amino acids. With 5 bases removed from V and 9 bases from J, the gap between germline ends came to 17 bases. CDR3 residues: CASSGDFRGAQYF. As DNA, the CDR3 is TGTGCCAGCTCAGGGGACTTTAGAGGGGCGCAGTACTTC.

This rearrangement joins TRBV4-2 to TRBJ2-1; unclear D gene. Germline CDR1 LGHNA, CDR2 YNFKEQ. Between the trimmed V and J ends, which lost 1 base and 2 bases, there was a span of 18 bases. There are 18 residues in the CDR3. The CDR3 loop is CASSQATLLAGAYNEQFF. CDR3 in DNA: TGTGCCAGCAGCCAAGCCACCCTTTTAGCCGGCGCCTACAATGAGCAGTTCTTC.

The chain combines TRBV7-2 with TRBJ2-7; D gene unclear. V lost 5 bases and J lost 4, with 9 bases in between. The germline gives CDR1 SGHTA, CDR2 FQGNSA. The CDR3 runs 12 residues. The CDR3 region is CASSPYEYEQYF. The CDR3 DNA follows: TGTGCCAGCAGCCCCTATGAGTACGAGCAGTACTTC.

The V gene is TRBV28, the J gene TRBJ1-2; D uncertain. V was trimmed by 7 bases and J by 2 bases, leaving 17 bases between them. Germline-derived CDR1 and CDR2 are MDHEN and SYDVKM. This CDR3 comprises 15 residues. The chain's CDR3 is CASIPQRGVNYGYTF. The CDR3, as DNA: TGTGCCAGCATCCCCCAGCGGGGAGTGAACTATGGCTACACCTTC.

In its sample, this clone was seen once. For the CDR3, the DNA is TGTGCCACCAGCCCCAGGGCTCCCGGGACACGGAACACTGAAGCTTTCTTT. It codes for CATSPRAPGTRNTEAFF. The genes are TRBV15 and TRBJ1-1, with a weak D call TRBD1 (6 bases). CDR1 and CDR2 from the germline V gene are LNHNV and YYDKDF (reference sequence). This CDR3 region has 17 residues. V shed 5 bases and J shed 1 base, with 20 bases lying between them.